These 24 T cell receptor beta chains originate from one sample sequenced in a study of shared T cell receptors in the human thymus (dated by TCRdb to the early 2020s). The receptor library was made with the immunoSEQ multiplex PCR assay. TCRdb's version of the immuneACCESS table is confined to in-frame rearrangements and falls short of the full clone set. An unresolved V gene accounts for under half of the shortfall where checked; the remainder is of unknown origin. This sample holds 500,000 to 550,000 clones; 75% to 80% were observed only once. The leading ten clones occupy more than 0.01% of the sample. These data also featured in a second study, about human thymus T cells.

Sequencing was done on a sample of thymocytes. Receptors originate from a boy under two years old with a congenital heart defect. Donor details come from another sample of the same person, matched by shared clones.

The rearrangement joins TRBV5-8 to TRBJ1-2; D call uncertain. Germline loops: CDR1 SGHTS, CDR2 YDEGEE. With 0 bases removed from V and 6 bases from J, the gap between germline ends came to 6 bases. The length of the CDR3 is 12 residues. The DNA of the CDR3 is TGTGCCAGCAGCTTGGATCGGGATGGCTACACCTTC. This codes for CASSLDRDGYTF.

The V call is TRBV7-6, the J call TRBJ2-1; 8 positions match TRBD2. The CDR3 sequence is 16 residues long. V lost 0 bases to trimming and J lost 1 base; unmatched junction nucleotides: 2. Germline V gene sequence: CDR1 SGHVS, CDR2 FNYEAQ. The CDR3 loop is CASSLARGVSYNEQFF. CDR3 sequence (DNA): TGTGCCAGCAGCTTAGCGCGGGGGGTTTCCTACAATGAGCAGTTCTTC. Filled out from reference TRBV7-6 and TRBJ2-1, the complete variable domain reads GAGVSQSPRYKVTKRGQDVALRCDPISGHVSLYWYRQALGQGPEFLTYFNYEAQQDKSGLPNDRFSAERPEGSISTLTIQRTEQRDSAMYRCASSLARGVSYNEQFFGPGTRLTVL.

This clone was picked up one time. CDR3 DNA: TGTGCCAGCAGTGAATTGAGCGGGACTAGCGGGAAATCCCAAGAGACCCAGTACTTC. Protein product: CASSELSGTSGKSQETQYF. The gene calls are TRBV2 and TRBJ2-5, with TRBD2 matching 13 bases. CDR1 and CDR2 from the germline V gene are SNHLY and FYNNEI. Trimming took 2 bases from V and 1 from J; bases not matched to a gene: 10. The CDR3 is 19 amino acids. Based on the CDR3 plus reference TRBV2 and TRBJ2-5, the full variable domain is EPEVTQTPSHQVTQMGQEVILRCVPISNHLYFYWYRQILGQKVEFLVSFYNNEISEKSEIFDDQFSVERPDGSNFTLKIRSTKLEDSAMYFCASSELSGTSGKSQETQYFGPGTRLLVL.

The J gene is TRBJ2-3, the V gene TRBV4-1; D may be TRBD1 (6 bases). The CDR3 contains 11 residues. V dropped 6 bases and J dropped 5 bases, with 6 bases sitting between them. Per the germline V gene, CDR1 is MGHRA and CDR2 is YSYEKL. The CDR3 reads CASRQGDTQYF. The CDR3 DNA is TGCGCCAGCAGACAGGGAGATACGCAGTATTTT.

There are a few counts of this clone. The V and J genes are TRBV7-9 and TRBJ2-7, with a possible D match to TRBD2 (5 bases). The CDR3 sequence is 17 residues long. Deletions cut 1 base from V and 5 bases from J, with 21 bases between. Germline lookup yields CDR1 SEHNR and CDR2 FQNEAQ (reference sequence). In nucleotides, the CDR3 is TGTGCCAGCAGCTTAGGGGTTTCGCGGGTCCTTACTCACGAGCAGTACTTC. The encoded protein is CASSLGVSRVLTHEQYF.

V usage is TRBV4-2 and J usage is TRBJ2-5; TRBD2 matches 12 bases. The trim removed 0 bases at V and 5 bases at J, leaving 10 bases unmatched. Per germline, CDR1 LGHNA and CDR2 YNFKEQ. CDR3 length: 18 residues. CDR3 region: CASSQEAWGLAGVETQYF. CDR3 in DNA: TGTGCCAGCAGCCAAGAGGCTTGGGGACTAGCGGGTGTTGAGACCCAGTACTTC.

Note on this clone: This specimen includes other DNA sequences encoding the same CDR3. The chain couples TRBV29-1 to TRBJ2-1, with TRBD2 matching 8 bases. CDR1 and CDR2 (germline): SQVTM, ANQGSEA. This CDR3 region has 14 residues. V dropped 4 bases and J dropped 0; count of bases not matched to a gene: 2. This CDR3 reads CSVGSGSSYNEQFF. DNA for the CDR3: TGCAGCGTTGGCAGCGGGAGCTCCTACAATGAGCAGTTCTTC.

For the CDR3, the DNA is TGCGCCAGCAGCCAAGAGTGGGGCCTAGGGGAATACGAGCAGTACTTC. This encodes CASSQEWGLGEYEQYF. The chain carries TRBV4-1 and TRBJ2-7; D may be TRBD1 (5 bases). The V end lost 0 bases, the J end lost 4 bases, and 16 bases lay between the germline ends. The germline V gene encodes CDR1 MGHRA and CDR2 YSYEKL. The CDR3 runs 16 residues.

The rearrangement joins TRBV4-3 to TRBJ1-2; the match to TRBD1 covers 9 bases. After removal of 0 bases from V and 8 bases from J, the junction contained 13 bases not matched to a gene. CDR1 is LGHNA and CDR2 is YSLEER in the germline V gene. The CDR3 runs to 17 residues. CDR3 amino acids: CASSQDYRGRVIDGYTF. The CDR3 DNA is TGCGCCAGCAGCCAAGACTACAGGGGGCGCGTGATAGACGGCTACACCTTC.

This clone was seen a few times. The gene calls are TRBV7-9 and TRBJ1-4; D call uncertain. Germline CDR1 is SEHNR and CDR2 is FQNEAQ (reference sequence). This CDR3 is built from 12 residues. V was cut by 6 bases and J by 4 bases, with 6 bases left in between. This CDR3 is CASRGDNEKLFF. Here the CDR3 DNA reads TGTGCCAGCAGGGGCGATAATGAAAAACTGTTTTTT.

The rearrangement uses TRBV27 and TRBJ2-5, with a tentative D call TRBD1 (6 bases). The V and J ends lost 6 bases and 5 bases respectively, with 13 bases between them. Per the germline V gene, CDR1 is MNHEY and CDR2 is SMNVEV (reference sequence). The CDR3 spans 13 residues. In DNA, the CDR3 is TGTGCCAGCAGCCCAGGGGTTAAGGAGACCCAGTACTTC. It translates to CASSPGVKETQYF.

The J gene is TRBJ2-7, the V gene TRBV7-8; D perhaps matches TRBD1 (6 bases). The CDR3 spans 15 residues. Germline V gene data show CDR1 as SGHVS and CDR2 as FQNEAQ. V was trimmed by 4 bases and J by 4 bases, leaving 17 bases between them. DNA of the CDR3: TGTGCCAGCAGCTCCAACGACAGGAATCTGTACGAGCAGTACTTC. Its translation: CASSSNDRNLYEQYF.

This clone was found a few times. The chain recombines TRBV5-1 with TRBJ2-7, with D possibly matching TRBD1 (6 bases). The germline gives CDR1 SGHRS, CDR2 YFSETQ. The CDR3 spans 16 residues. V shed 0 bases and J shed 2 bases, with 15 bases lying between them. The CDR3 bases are TGCGCCAGCAGCTTGGCGACAGGCCCTCATCCCTACGAGCAGTACTTC. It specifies CASSLATGPHPYEQYF.

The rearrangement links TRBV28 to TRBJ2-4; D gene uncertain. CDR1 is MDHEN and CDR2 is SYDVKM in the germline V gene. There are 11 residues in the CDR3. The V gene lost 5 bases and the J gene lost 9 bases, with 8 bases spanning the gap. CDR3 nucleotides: TGTGCCAGCAGTACGGGTCTCATTCAGTACTTC. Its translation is CASSTGLIQYF.

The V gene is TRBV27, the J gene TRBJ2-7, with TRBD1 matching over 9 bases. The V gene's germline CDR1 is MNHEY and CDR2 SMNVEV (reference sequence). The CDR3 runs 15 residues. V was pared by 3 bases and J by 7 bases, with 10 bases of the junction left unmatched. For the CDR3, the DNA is TGTGCCAGCAGTTTCCGGGACAGGGATCGTCGGGAGCAGTACTTC. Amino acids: CASSFRDRDRREQYF.

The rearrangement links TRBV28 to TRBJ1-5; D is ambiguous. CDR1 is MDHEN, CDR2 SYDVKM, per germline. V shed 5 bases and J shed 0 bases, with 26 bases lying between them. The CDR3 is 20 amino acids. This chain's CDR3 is CASSLINLQEYPDSNQPQHF. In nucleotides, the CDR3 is TGTGCCAGCAGTCTCATCAATCTCCAGGAATACCCTGATAGCAATCAGCCCCAGCATTTT.

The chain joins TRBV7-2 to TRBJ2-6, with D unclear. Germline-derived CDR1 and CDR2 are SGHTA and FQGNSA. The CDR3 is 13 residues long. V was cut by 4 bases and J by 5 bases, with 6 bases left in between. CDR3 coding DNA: TGTGCCAGCAGCTCCGGTAGGGCCAACGTCCTGACTTTC. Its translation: CASSSGRANVLTF.

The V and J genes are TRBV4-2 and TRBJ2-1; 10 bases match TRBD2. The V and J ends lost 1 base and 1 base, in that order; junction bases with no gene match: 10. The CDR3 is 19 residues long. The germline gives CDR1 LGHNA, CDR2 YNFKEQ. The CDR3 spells CASSQGSGSGRESYNEQFF. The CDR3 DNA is TGTGCCAGCAGCCAAGGGTCTGGAAGCGGGAGGGAGTCCTACAATGAGCAGTTCTTC.

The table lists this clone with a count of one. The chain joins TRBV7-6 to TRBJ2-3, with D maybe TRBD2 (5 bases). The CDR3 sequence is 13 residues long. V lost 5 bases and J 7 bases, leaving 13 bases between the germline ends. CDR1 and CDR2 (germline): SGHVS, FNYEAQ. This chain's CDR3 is CASSLPGKHTQYF. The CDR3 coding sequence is TGTGCCAGCAGCCTCCCGGGAAAACATACGCAGTATTTT.

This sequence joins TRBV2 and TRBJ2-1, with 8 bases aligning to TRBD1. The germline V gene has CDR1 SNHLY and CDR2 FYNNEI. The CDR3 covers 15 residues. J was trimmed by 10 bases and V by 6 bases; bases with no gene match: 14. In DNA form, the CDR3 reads TGTGCCAGCAGGCCGGACAGGGCGAGTTTAGGCGAGCAGTTCTTC. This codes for CASRPDRASLGEQFF.

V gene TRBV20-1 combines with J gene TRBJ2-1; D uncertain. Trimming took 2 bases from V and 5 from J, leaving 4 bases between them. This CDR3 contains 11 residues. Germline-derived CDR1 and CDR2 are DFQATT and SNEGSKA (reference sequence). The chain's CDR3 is CSARQNNEQFF. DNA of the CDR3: TGCAGTGCTAGACAAAACAATGAGCAGTTCTTC.

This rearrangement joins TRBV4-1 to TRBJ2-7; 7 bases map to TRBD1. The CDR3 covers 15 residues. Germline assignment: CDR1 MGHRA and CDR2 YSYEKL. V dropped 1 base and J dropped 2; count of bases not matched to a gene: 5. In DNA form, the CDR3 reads TGCGCCAGCAGCCAAGGCCCGGGACAGACCTACGAGCAGTACTTC. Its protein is CASSQGPGQTYEQYF.

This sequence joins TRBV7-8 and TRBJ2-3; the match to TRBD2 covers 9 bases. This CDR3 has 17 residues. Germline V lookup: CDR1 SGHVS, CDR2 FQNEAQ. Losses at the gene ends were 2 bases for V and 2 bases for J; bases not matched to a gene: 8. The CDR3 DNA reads TGTGCCAGCAGCTTAAGTATGATAGCGGGGGACACAGATACGCAGTATTTT. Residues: CASSLSMIAGDTDTQYF. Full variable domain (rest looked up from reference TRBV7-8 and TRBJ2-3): GAGVSQSPRYKVAKRGQDVALRCDPISGHVSLFWYQQALGQGPEFLTYFQNEAQLDKSGLPSDRFFAERPEGSVSTLKIQRTQQEDSAVYLCASSLSMIAGDTDTQYFGPGTRLTVL.

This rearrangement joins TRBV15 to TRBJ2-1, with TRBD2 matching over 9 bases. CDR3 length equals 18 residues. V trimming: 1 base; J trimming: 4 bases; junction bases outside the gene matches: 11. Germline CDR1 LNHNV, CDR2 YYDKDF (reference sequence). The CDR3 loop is CATSRVGGRGARYNEQFF. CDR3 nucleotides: TGTGCCACCAGCAGAGTTGGCGGGAGGGGGGCGAGGTACAATGAGCAGTTCTTC.